The following is a TCR beta chain sequence with its context. Profiles of TCR beta VDJ and CDR3 were generated from a genomic DNA template. TCRdb analysed the reads with MiXCR anew, one entry per CDR3 protein. Of more than 150,000 distinct CDR3 sequences detected, 35% to 50% appear once; the ten largest clones hold 2.9%. The data were obtained in a study of CD8+CD57+ T cells in acquired aplastic anemia. The specimen was sorted CD4+, CD8+, or CD8+CD57+ T cells (not recorded which) from PBMCs. The sequence was collected from a human donor in good health.

The CDR3 DNA follows: TGTGCCTGGAGTGATCTACAGACGAACACTGAAGCTTTCTTT. Residues: CAWSDLQTNTEAFF. The chain is built from TRBV30 and TRBJ1-1; D is unclear. The germline gives CDR1 GTSNPN, CDR2 SVGIG (reference sequence). V gave up 1 base and J gave up 1 base, with 10 bases separating them. This CDR3 has 14 residues.